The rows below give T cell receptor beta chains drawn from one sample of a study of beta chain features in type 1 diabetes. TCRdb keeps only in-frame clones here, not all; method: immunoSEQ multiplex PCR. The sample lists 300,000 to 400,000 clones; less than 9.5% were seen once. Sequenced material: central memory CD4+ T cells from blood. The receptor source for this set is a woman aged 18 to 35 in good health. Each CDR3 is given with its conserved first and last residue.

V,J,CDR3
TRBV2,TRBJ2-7,CAGSRDRTYEQYF
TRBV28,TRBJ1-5,CASSLSATGLQPQHF
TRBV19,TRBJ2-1,CASSIGLGLAGEQFF
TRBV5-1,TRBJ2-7,CASSKGDGGYEQYF
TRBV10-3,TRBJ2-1,CAISGAEREGSYNEQFF
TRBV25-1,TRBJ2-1,CASSDSNYNEQFF
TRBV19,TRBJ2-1,CASSRASGNVHEQFF
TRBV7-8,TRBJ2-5,CASSLTRTGGKETQYF
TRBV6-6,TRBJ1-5,CASSSGENQPQHF
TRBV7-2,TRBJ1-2,CASSLVSGPYGYTF
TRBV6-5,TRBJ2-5,CASSYLGQVGETQYF
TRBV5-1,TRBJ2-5,CASSSFLGETQYF
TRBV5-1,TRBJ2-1,CASCSGDSYNEQFF
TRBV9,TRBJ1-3,CASSPSTQGGNTIYF
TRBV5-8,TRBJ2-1,CARASLAGRGNEQFF
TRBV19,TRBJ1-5,CASSIEGGGVQPQHF
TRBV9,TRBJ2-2,CASSRTGTDTGELFF